This T cell receptor (beta chain) was sequenced for a study of monozygotic twins with inflammatory bowel disease. TCRdb re-called the 5' RACE reads and catalogs CDR3 proteins one per entry, DNA excluded. This sample contains approximately 300,000 distinct CDR3 sequences. Sequencing input: blood. This receptor was taken from a human donor with ulcerative colitis or Crohn's disease, or a healthy co-twin of an affected twin (not recorded which).

CDR3 loop: CASSLKGNLAKNIQYF. The gene calls are TRBV7-2 and TRBJ2-4. The CDR3 covers 16 residues. Germline assignment: CDR1 SGHTA and CDR2 FQGNSA.